Listed below are T cell receptor beta chains from one sample, sequenced in a study of blood T cell repertoires in COVID-19. Clones were sequenced by immunoSEQ multiplex PCR, and TCRdb holds only the in-frame ones, with some missing. The profile shows tens of thousands of clones, 88% of them singletons. Sequencing used peripheral blood. These receptors were collected from a human donor in a cohort sampled during active COVID-19. Both conserved end residues are part of each CDR3. The D gene is left open where the match is weak. Clone size is given for some rows only: seen once, a few or many times, or a class if the clone is expanded.

j_call clone_size v_call d_call cdr3_aa cdr3_nt
TRBJ2-2 NA TRBV7-8 NA CASSWTVAAAGELFF TGTGCCAGCAGTTGGACAGTGGCTGCCGCCGGGGAGCTGTTTTTT
TRBJ2-7 NA TRBV6-6 NA CASSPGSTYEQYF TGTGCCAGCTCTCCGGGGTCGACATACGAGCAGTACTTC
TRBJ2-7 NA TRBV5-1 NA CASSPGWGSYEQYF TGCGCCAGCAGCCCGGGGTGGGGCTCCTACGAGCAGTACTTC
TRBJ1-6 NA TRBV7-6 NA CASSETGSYNSPLHF TGTGCCAGCAGCGAGACGGGCTCCTATAATTCACCCCTCCACTTT
TRBJ2-1 once TRBV5-1 TRBD2 CASSSLIAGGPEQFF TGCGCCAGCAGCTCCCTGATAGCGGGAGGGCCTGAGCAGTTCTTC
TRBJ1-2 NA TRBV18 TRBD1 CASSPGQGRGYTF TGTGCCAGCTCACCGGGACAGGGTAGAGGCTACACCTTC
TRBJ1-1 NA TRBV29-1 NA CSALGDTRPRAFF TGCAGCGCTTTGGGGGACACCCGCCCAAGGGCTTTCTTT
TRBJ1-1 NA TRBV25-1 TRBD1 CASSGQGNTEAFF TGTGCCAGCAGTGGACAGGGGAACACTGAAGCTTTCTTT
TRBJ2-2 NA TRBV7-9 TRBD1 CASSLLGTGPTGELFF TGTGCCAGCAGCTTACTTGGGACAGGGCCCACCGGGGAGCTGTTTTTT
TRBJ2-5 NA TRBV5-1 TRBD2 CASSPGLAGTMQETQYF TGCGCCAGCAGCCCGGGACTAGCGGGAACAATGCAAGAGACCCAGTACTTC
TRBJ2-3 NA TRBV7-2 TRBD1 CASSSPDREYSNTQYF TGTGCCAGCAGCTCCCCCGACAGGGAATACTCGAATACGCAGTATTTT
TRBJ1-2 NA TRBV6-6 TRBD1 CASSQQGAIGLNYGYTF TGTGCCAGCAGTCAACAGGGGGCGATTGGTTTGAACTATGGCTACACCTTC
TRBJ2-1 NA TRBV27 NA CASTIPGSPGEQFF TGTGCCAGCACAATTCCCGGGAGTCCGGGTGAGCAGTTCTTC
TRBJ2-7 NA TRBV30 NA CAWSAQAYEQYF TGTGCCTGGAGCGCTCAGGCGTACGAGCAGTACTTC
TRBJ2-3 NA TRBV15 NA CATSPVLQRDTQYF TGTGCCACCAGCCCAGTCTTACAACGAGATACGCAGTATTTT
TRBJ2-7 NA TRBV27 NA CASRSLAGSYEQYF TGTGCCAGCCGCTCCTTGGCAGGATCCTACGAGCAGTACTTC
TRBJ1-3 NA TRBV19 TRBD1 CASRTDRASGNTIYF TGTGCCAGTAGAACCGACAGGGCCTCTGGAAACACCATATATTTT
TRBJ1-1 NA TRBV28 NA CASSLPHRNTEAFF TGTGCCAGCAGTTTACCCCACAGGAACACTGAAGCTTTCTTT
TRBJ2-3 NA TRBV5-6 TRBD2 CASSIGTSGSPDTQYF TGTGCCAGCAGCATCGGGACTAGCGGGAGTCCAGATACGCAGTATTTT
TRBJ2-5 NA TRBV19 TRBD1 CASTGTEQETQYF TGTGCCAGTACTGGGACAGAGCAAGAGACCCAGTACTTC